Reported below is one T cell receptor beta chain. The antigen is undetermined. The data originate from a study of stem cell transplantation in POMP-related autoinflammatory disease. Study in general: Impaired MHC class I-dependent CD8+ differentiation was hypothesized from defective thymoproteasomes.

Method: immunoSEQ multiplex PCR; TCRdb's copy keeps in-frame clones and lacks some. This sample has some 69,000 clones; roughly 93% occur once, and the top ten carry about 0.69%. Regarding the study as a whole: In patients with PRAID, every analyzed T-cell subset tended to show lower diversity and higher clonality.

The sample here was CD4+ T cells from PBMCs, taken after stem cell transplantation. This sequence was found in a human patient with POMP-related autoinflammation and immune dysregulation (PRAID). Part of the T cells may come from the graft donor.

The CDR3 is CASSLAVEAFF. CDR3 nucleotide sequence: TGTGCCAGCAGTTTGGCTGTTGAAGCTTTCTTT. The chain recombines TRBV12-3 or TRBV12-4 with TRBJ1-1, with D unresolved. This CDR3 has 11 residues. The V end lost 3 bases, the J end lost 7 bases, and 6 bases lay between the germline ends.